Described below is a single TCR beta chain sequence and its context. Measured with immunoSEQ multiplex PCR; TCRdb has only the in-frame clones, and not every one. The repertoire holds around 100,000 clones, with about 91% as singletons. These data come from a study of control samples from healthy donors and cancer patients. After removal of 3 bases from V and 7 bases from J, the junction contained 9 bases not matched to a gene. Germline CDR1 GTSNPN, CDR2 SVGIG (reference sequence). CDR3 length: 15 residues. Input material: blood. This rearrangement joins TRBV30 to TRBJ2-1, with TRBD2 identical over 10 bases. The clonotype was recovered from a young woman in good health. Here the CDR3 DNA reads TGTGCCTGGAGCCCTGGGGCTAGCGGGAGTAATGAGCAGTTCTTC. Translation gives CAWSPGASGSNEQFF. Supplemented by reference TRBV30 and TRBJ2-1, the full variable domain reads SQTIHQWPATLVQPVGSPLSLECTVEGTSNPNLYWYRQAAGRGLQLLFYSVGIGQISSEVPQNLSASRPQDRQFILSSKKLLLSDSGFYLCAWSPGASGSNEQFFGPGTRLTVL.